This TCR beta chain derives from a study of cytomegalovirus exposure and HLA in healthy donors. As for the study in general: As an earlier analysis found, some 180 million T cells yielded about 100 million unique TCR beta sequences. General observations from the study: Several top significant clusters appeared, in a later analysis, to be linked to common viral pathogens. Later genetic work tied a missense DCLRE1C variant to beta-chain V and J trimming. The HLA-A and HLA-B alleles of most subjects were reportedly predicted accurately from TCR beta sequences.

The PCR used 60 Vbeta and 13 Jbeta primers. Assay used: immunoSEQ multiplex PCR; TCRdb lists only in-frame clones, some missing. Here the sample spans 130,000 or so clones, 60% to 80% being singletons. The CDR3 spans 13 residues. Germline assignment: CDR1 MDHEN and CDR2 SYDVKM. The germline V and J ends were trimmed by 8 bases and 3 bases, with 10 bases remaining between them. Comments on this clone: Its antigen is as yet unknown.

What was sequenced was PBMCs. This TCR came from a man in his forties in good health and CMV-seronegative. J is TRBJ1-4 and V is TRBV28, with D hard to call. The CDR3 sequence is CASEEGANEKLFF. The CDR3 coding sequence is TGTGCCAGCGAGGAGGGCGCTAATGAAAAACTGTTTTTT.